This TCR beta chain was retrieved from a study of regulatory and conventional T cells in breast cancer (dated by TCRdb to 2014 to 2015). The CDR3 covers 15 residues, taking in both the cysteine and the phenylalanine. The kept DNA is CDR3 alone, 45 bases in frame from the first base. The germline V gene sets CDR1 to SGHRS and CDR2 to YFSETQ. V is trimmed back by 1 base and J by 0 bases, and the junction contains 1 base that no gene match accounts for. Library preparation employed PCR. The sequencer listed for this sample is Illumina MiSeq. The public reads were reanalyzed by TCRdb: fastp trimming at Q25, MiXCR alignment, in-frame beta chains only. Rows merge per CDR3 protein into single entries with the most common DNA and genes. The sample records about 10,000 distinct CDR3 sequences, roughly 34% of which are singletons. The top ten hold roughly 6.1% of the sample. This clonotype qualifies as medium-sized (0.01 to 0.1%). Which antigen it targets is not known. Base qualities are missing; no much larger clone stands one base away.

This TCR was recovered from a male donor in good health. Sequenced material: conventional T cells from blood. This sequence uses TRBV5-1 and TRBJ1-5, and 7 junctional nucleotides match TRBD1. The nucleotide sequence reads TGCGCCAGCAGCTTGACAGGGGATAGCAATCAGCCCCAGCATTTT. It translates as CASSLTGDSNQPQHF.